Following are 13 T cell receptor beta chains from one sample sequenced in a study of cytomegalovirus exposure and HLA in healthy donors. PCR involved 60 Vbeta and 13 Jbeta primers. Clones were read by immunoSEQ multiplex PCR, and TCRdb kept only the in-frame ones, dropping some. This table has approximately 190,000 clones, over 65% appearing once. The specimen sequenced was PBMCs. These TCRs come from a woman aged 25 to 45 in good health and CMV-seronegative.

The table lists this clone with a few counts. The germline gene is not matched at one end of the junction; a read error may be the cause. V is TRBV7-7 and J is TRBJ2-2; 9 nucleotides match TRBD2. In germline, CDR1 is SSHAT, CDR2 FNYEAQ (reference sequence). The CDR3 has 15 residues. The CDR3 DNA sequence: TGTGCTAGCAGCCGACTAGCGGAGAACACCGGGGAGCTGTTTTTT. The encoded protein is CASSRLAENTGELFF.

The chain is built from TRBV7-2 and TRBJ2-7; D is uncertain. In germline, CDR1 is SGHTA, CDR2 FQGNSA. V lost 5 bases and J 0 bases, leaving 8 bases between the germline ends. This CDR3 contains 13 residues. CDR3 DNA sequence: TGTGCCAGCAGCCCCCCCAGCTCCTACGAGCAGTACTTC. This codes for CASSPPSSYEQYF.

V gene TRBV7-2 combines with J gene TRBJ1-1; perhaps TRBD1 as D (5 bases). The CDR3 runs 14 residues. Germline V gene lookup returns CDR1 SGHTA and CDR2 FQGNSA. With 5 bases removed from V and 6 bases from J, the gap between germline ends came to 16 bases. CDR3 nucleotides: TGTGCCAGCAGCGGGATCAGACAGTCCCCTGAAGCTTTCTTT. Translated, it gives CASSGIRQSPEAFF.

The rearrangement joins TRBV5-1 to TRBJ1-6; possibly TRBD1 for D (5 bases). The CDR3 sequence is 16 residues long. Germline V CDR1 and CDR2: SGHRS, YFSETQ. Deletions cut 3 bases from V and 7 bases from J, with 17 bases between. The CDR3 here is CASSSRTGTRNSPLHF. CDR3 DNA: TGCGCCAGCAGCTCGCGGACCGGGACTAGGAATTCACCCCTCCACTTT.

The chain couples TRBV18 to TRBJ1-2; TRBD1 matches 7 bases. The germline CDR1 and CDR2 sequences are KGHSH and LQKENI. There are 16 residues in the CDR3. The V and J ends lost 0 bases and 6 bases, in that order; junction bases with no gene match: 10. CDR3 in amino acids: CASSPPFTGEQDGYTF. The CDR3 nucleotides read TGTGCCAGCTCACCACCATTCACAGGGGAGCAGGATGGCTACACCTTC.

The chain employs TRBV5-1 and TRBJ1-1, with D possibly matching TRBD1 (5 bases). Germline V gives CDR1 SGHRS, CDR2 YFSETQ. The CDR3 is 15 residues long. Deletions cut 5 bases from V and 4 bases from J, with 18 bases between. This chain's CDR3 is CASSPQAVWGTEAFF. The CDR3 DNA reads as TGCGCCAGCAGTCCACAGGCCGTTTGGGGCACTGAAGCTTTCTTT.

The CDR3 spells CASTPSGLGLETQYF. For the CDR3, the DNA is TGTGCCAGCACCCCTAGCGGACTAGGGTTAGAGACCCAGTACTTC. This chain links TRBV6-6 with TRBJ2-5; TRBD2 matches at 7 bases. Germline V gene data show CDR1 as MNHNY and CDR2 as SVGAGI (reference sequence). The CDR3 length is 15 residues. The V gene end was trimmed by 7 bases and the J gene end by 4 bases; junction bases not matched to a gene: 12.

The J gene is TRBJ2-5, the V gene TRBV18; no firm D call. Looked up from germline, CDR1 is KGHSH and CDR2 is LQKENI. Between the trimmed V and J ends, which lost 6 bases and 5 bases, there was a span of 13 bases. The CDR3 is 13 amino acids. CDR3 sequence reads: CASSLVRGETQYF. The CDR3 region has the DNA TGTGCCAGCTCCCTAGTCCGTGGGGAGACCCAGTACTTC.

The CDR3 loop reads CASSSQVTNYGYTF. Here the CDR3 DNA reads TGTGCCAGCTCGTCCCAGGTGACTAACTATGGCTACACCTTC. This sequence joins TRBV18 and TRBJ1-2; D remains unclear. Trimming left V 6 bases short and J 0 bases short, with 11 bases between. Germline V gene data show CDR1 as KGHSH and CDR2 as LQKENI. This CDR3 is built from 14 residues.

This chain links TRBV5-1 with TRBJ1-2; tentative D call: TRBD1 (5 bases). The V gene lost 3 bases and the J gene lost 4 bases, with 16 bases spanning the gap. CDR1 and CDR2 (germline): SGHRS, YFSETQ. The CDR3 spans 15 residues. The CDR3 sequence: CASSWTGPEGYGYTF. The DNA for the CDR3 is TGCGCCAGCAGCTGGACGGGACCGGAGGGCTATGGCTACACCTTC.

CDR3 in amino acids: CASSPVPTDTQYF. Written as DNA, the CDR3 is TGTGCCAGCAGCCCAGTACCCACAGATACGCAGTATTTT. V gene TRBV7-8 combines with J gene TRBJ2-3, with D hard to call. The V gene lost 5 bases and the J gene lost 2 bases, with 8 bases spanning the gap. The CDR3 consists of 13 residues. Germline assignment: CDR1 SGHVS and CDR2 FQNEAQ.

This sequence joins TRBV2 and TRBJ2-3; 10 bases match TRBD2. The CDR3 spans 16 residues. CDR1 and CDR2 (germline): SNHLY, FYNNEI. With V trimmed by 5 bases and J by 4 bases, 9 bases remained unmatched. CDR3 in amino acids: CASSLSGRAPPDTQYF. In DNA, the CDR3 is TGTGCCAGCAGTTTAAGCGGGAGGGCCCCCCCAGATACGCAGTATTTT.

Concerning this clone itself: The junction departs from the called germline gene at one end, perhaps through a read error. This chain links TRBV7-9 with TRBJ2-1; TRBD2 aligns across 10 bases. Germline CDR1 and CDR2: SEHNR and FQNEAQ (reference sequence). This CDR3 is built from 11 residues. The CDR3 is CASSLGLAGVF. The CDR3 DNA follows: TGTGCCAGCAGCTTAGGGCTAGCGGGAGTCTTC.